This record covers a single T cell receptor (beta chain). All recovered Cohort 3 donors got two negative PCRs, got clearance, or saw symptom resolution. These data belong to a study of blood T cell repertoires in COVID-19. Under the authors' procedure: Quantification of nucleated cells was approximated via reference gene primer amplification. Profiled with immunoSEQ multiplex PCR; TCRdb holds only in-frame clones, not every one. The DNA was the basis for D and trimming; V, J and clone size are from that table. The repertoire holds some 430,000 clones, with about 90% as singletons. Per germline, CDR1 SGHNT and CDR2 YENEEA. CDR3 length equals 15 residues. Losses at the gene ends were 4 bases for V and 4 bases for J; bases not matched to a gene: 5.

The clonotype originates from a man aged 18 to 30 who had recovered from COVID-19. V and J are TRBV11-3 and TRBJ2-5; 11 bases are shared with TRBD2. What was sequenced was PBMCs or T cells enriched from blood (not recorded which). CDR3 in DNA: TGTGCCAGCAGCTCCCGACTAGCGGGGATAGAGACCCAGTACTTC. Protein: CASSSRLAGIETQYF. The variable domain in full, with the rest retrieved from reference TRBV11-3 and TRBJ2-5, is EAGVVQSPRYKIIEKKQPVAFWCNPISGHNTLYWYLQNLGQGPELLIRYENEEAVDDSQLPKDRFSAERLKGVDSTLKIQPAELGDSAVYLCASSSRLAGIETQYFGPGTRLLVL.